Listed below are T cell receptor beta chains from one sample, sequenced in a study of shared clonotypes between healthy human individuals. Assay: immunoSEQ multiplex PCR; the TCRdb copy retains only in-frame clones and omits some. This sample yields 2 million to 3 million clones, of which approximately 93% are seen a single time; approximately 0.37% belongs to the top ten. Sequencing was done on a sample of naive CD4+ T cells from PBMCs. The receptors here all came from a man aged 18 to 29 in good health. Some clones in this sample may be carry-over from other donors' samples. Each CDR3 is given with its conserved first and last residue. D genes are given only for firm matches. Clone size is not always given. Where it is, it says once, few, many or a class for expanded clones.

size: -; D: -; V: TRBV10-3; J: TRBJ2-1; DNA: TGTGCCATCACCCCTTCGATAGTCTCCCACAATGAGCAGTTCTTC; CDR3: CAITPSIVSHNEQFF
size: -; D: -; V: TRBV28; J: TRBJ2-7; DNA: TGTGCCAGCAGTCCCCAGGGTTGGCCCGGCTACGAGCAGTACTTC; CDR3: CASSPQGWPGYEQYF
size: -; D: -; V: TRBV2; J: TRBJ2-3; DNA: TGTGCCAGCAGCCGGCAAAGTCCCGCAGATACGCAGTATTTT; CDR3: CASSRQSPADTQYF
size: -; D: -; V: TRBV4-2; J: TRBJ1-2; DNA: TGTGCCAGCAGCCAAGATGGGGCAGGGACCTATGGCTACACCTTC; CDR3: CASSQDGAGTYGYTF
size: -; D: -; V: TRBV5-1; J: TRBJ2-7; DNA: TGCGCCAGCAGCTTAATGTCCAACCCCACCTACGAGCAGTACTTC; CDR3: CASSLMSNPTYEQYF
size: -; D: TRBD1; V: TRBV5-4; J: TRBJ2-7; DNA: TGTGCCAGCAGCTTGGAGGGACAGGTCTACGAGCAGTACTTC; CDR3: CASSLEGQVYEQYF
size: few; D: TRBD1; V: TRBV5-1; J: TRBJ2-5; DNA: TGCGCCAGCAGCTTACAGGGGCAAGAGACCCAGTACTTC; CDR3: CASSLQGQETQYF
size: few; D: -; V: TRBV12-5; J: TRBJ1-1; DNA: TGTGCTAGTGGCCAGGGGATCCCTGGGGCTTTCTTT; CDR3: CASGQGIPGAFF
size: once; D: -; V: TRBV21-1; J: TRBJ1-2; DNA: TGTGCCAGCAGCAAAGGAAACAGGGATCAGGACTATGGCTACACCTTC; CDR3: CASSKGNRDQDYGYTF
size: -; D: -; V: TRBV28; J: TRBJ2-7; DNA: TGTGCCAGCTCCCAAATCGCGTACGAGCAGTACTTC; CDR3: CASSQIAYEQYF
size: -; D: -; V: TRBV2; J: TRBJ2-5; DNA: TGTGCCAGCAGTGAATGGGGCGGGCCGGGGACCCAGTACTTC; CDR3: CASSEWGGPGTQYF
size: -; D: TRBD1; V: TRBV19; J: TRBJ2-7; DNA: TGTGCCAGTAGTATCGGGACAGGGTTCCCCTACGAGCAGTACTTC; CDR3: CASSIGTGFPYEQYF
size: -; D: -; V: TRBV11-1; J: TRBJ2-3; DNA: TGTGCCAGCAGAAGGTTCCTCCCTCCCGATACGCAGTATTTT; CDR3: CASRRFLPPDTQYF
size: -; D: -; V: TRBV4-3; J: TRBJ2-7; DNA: TGCGCCAGCAGCCAAGAGCCGGGACCCTACGAGCAGTACTTC; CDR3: CASSQEPGPYEQYF
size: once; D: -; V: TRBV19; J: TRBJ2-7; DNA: TGTGCCAGTAGTCCCCGCCCCCCCTACGAGCAGTACTTC; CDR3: CASSPRPPYEQYF
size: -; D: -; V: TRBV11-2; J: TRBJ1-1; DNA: TGTGCCAGCAGCCTCGGACAAACGAACACTGAAGCTTTCTTT; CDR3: CASSLGQTNTEAFF
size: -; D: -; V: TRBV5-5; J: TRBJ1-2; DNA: TGTGCCAGCAGCTTGGTTGCACTGGGGCACTATGGCTACACCTTC; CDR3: CASSLVALGHYGYTF
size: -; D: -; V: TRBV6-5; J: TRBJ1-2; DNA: TGTGCCAGCAGAGAACAGGCGGAGGGAGGCTACACCTTC; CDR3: CASREQAEGGYTF
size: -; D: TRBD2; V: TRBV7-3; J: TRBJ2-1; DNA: TGTGCCAGCAGCTTAAACCCACACGACGGGACTAGCGGGAACAATGAGCAGTTCTTC; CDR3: CASSLNPHDGTSGNNEQFF
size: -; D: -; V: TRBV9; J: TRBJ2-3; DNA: TGTGCCAGCAGCGTAGTTAGTCGCGCAGATACGCAGTATTTT; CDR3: CASSVVSRADTQYF
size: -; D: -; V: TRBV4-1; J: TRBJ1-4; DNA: TGCGCCAGCAGACTTGCGGGGGCGCGAGAAAAACTGTTTTTT; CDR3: CASRLAGAREKLFF
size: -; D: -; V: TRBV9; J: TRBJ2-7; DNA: TGTGCCAGCAGCCCTGACGCGCGGCCCCACTACGAGCAGTACTTC; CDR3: CASSPDARPHYEQYF
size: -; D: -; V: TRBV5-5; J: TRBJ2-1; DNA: TGTGCCAGCAGCTTGCGGTCATGGGGGCAGTTCTTC; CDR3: CASSLRSWGQFF
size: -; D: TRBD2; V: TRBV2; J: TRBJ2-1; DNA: TGTGCCAGCAGTGAGACTAGCGGCCTATACAATGAGCAGTTCTTC; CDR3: CASSETSGLYNEQFF
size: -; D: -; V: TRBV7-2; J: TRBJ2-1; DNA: TGTGCCAGCAGCTTAGCGCTTATAGGGCAGTTCTTC; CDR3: CASSLALIGQFF
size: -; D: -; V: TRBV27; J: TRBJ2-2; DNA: TGTGCCAGCAGCCTAAAGGGCTCGGCGAACACCGGGGAGCTGTTTTTT; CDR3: CASSLKGSANTGELFF
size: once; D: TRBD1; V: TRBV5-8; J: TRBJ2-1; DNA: TGTGCCAGCAGCCCCAGGGGGCGGAATCTCCATGAGCAGTTCTTC; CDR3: CASSPRGRNLHEQFF
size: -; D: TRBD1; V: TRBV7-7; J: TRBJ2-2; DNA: TGTGCCAGCAGCTCGACAGGGTCCGACGGGGAGCTGTTTTTT; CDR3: CASSSTGSDGELFF
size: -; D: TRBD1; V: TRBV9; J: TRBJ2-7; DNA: TGTGCCAGCAGCCCAATTACAGGGGTCTACGAGCAGTACTTC; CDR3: CASSPITGVYEQYF
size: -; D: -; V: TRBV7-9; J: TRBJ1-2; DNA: TGTGCCAGCAGCTTAGGGACACACTATGGCTACACCTTC; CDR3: CASSLGTHYGYTF
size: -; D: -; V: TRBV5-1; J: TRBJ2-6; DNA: TGCGCCAGCAGCCTGCAGACCTCTGGGGCCAACGTCCTGACTTTC; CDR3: CASSLQTSGANVLTF
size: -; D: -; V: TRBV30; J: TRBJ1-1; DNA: TGTGCCTGTATACCCATGAACACTGAAGCTTTCTTT; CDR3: CACIPMNTEAFF
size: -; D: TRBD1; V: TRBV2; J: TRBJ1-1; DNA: TGTGCCAGCACCGCGGACAGGGGCTATACTGAAGCTTTCTTT; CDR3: CASTADRGYTEAFF
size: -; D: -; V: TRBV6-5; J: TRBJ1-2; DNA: TGTGCCAGCAGTTCCGGTGGCTATGGCTACACCTTC; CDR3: CASSSGGYGYTF
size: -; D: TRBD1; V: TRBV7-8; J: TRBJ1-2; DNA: TGTGCCAGCAGCCTAGTAGACAGGGGGTTTGGCTACACCTTC; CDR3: CASSLVDRGFGYTF
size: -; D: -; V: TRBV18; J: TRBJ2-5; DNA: TGTGCCAGCTCACAAAACTTCCAAGAGACCCAGTACTTC; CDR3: CASSQNFQETQYF
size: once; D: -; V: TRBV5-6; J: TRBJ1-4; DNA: TGTGCCAGCAGCTTATATCGAAGGGGAAAACTGTTTTTT; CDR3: CASSLYRRGKLFF
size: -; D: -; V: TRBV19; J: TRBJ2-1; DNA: TGTGCCAGTAGAAAAAGGGCGGTCGATCGGAATGAGCAGTTCTTC; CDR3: CASRKRAVDRNEQFF
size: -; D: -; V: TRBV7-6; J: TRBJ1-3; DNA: TGTGCCAGCAGCTTATGGGCAGGGAACCCTGGAAACACCATATATTTT; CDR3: CASSLWAGNPGNTIYF
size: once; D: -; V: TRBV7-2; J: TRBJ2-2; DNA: TGTGCCAGCAGCATGTGGGCTGGGAGGACCGGGGAGCTGTTTTTT; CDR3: CASSMWAGRTGELFF
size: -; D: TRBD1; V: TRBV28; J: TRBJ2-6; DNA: TGTGCCACAGGGACAGGGGGGGCCGGGGCCAACGTCCTGACTTTC; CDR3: CATGTGGAGANVLTF
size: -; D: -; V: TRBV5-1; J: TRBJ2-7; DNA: TGCGCCAGCAGCTTGGGGCAGGGTGGCGACGAGCAGTACTTC; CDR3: CASSLGQGGDEQYF
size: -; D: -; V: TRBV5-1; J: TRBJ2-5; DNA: TGCGCCAGCAGCTTAGGGCTCGGGCAGGAGACCCAGTACTTC; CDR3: CASSLGLGQETQYF
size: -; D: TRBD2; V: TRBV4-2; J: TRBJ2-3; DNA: TGTGCCAGCAGCCAAGGCCTAGCGGGAACAGATACGCAGTATTTT; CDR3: CASSQGLAGTDTQYF
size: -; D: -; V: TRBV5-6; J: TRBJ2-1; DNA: TGTGCCAGCAGCTGGTGGGACATTCAACCCTACAATGAGCAGTTCTTC; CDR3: CASSWWDIQPYNEQFF
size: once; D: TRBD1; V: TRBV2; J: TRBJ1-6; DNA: TGTGCCAGCAGGGGGAGACAGGGGGCAACCTCACCCCTCCACTTT; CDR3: CASRGRQGATSPLHF
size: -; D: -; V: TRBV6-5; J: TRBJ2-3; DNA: TGTGCCAGCAGTTACTCTCTAGCGACCTCCGTAGATACGCAGTATTTT; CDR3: CASSYSLATSVDTQYF
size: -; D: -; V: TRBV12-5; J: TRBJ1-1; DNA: TGTGCTAGTGCAATCGGGGGTGGCACTGAAGCTTTCTTT; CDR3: CASAIGGGTEAFF
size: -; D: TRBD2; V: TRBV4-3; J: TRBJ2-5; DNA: TGCGCCAGCAGCCAAGAAACTAGCGGGAGGATGGTCCAGTACTTC; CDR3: CASSQETSGRMVQYF
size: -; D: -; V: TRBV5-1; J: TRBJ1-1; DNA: TGCGCCAGCAGGCGGGACATGAACACTGAAGCTTTCTTT; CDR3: CASRRDMNTEAFF
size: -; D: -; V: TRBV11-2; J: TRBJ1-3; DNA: TGTGCCAGCAGCACGCTAACCGGGGGGCATGGAAACACCATATATTTT; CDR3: CASSTLTGGHGNTIYF
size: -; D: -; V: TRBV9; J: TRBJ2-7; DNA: TGTGCCAGCAGCCCGACGGGGGCTCGGTACGAGCAGTACTTC; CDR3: CASSPTGARYEQYF
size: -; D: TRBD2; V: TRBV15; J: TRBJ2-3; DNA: TGTGCCACCAGCAGAGATTATAGCGGGAGCACAGATACGCAGTATTTT; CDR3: CATSRDYSGSTDTQYF
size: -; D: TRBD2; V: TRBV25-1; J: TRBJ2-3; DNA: TGTGCCAGCAGTGAAGGACTAGCGAGCACAGATACGCAGTATTTT; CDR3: CASSEGLASTDTQYF
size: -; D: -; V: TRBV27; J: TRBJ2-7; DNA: TGTGCCAGCAGTTTATTCGCCCGCCCCTACGAGCAGTACTTC; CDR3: CASSLFARPYEQYF